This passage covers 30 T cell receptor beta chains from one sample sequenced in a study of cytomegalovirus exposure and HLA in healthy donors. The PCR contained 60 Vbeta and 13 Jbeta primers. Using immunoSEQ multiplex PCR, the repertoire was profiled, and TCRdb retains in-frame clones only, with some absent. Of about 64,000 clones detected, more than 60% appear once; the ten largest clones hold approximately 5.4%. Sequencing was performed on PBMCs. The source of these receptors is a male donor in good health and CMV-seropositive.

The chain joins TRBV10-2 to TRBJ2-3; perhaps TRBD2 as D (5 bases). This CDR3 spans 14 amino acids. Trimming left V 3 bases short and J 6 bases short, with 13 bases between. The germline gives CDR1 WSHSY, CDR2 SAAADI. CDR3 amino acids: CASSEIEGRDTQYF. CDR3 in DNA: TGCGCCAGCAGTGAAATAGAGGGTAGGGATACGCAGTATTTT.

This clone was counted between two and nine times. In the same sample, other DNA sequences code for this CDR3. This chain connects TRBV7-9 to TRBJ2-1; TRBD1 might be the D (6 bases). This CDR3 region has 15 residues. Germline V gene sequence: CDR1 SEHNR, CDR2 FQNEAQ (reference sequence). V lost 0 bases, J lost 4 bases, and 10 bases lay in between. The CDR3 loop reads CASSLAGGQYNEQFF. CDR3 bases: TGTGCCAGCAGCTTAGCGGGCGGACAGTACAATGAGCAGTTCTTC.

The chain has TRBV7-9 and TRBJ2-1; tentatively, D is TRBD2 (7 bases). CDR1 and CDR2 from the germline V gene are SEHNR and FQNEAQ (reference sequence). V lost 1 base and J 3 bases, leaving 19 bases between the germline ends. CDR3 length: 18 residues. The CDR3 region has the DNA TGTGCCAGCAGCTTAGACTCTCGGGGGGCCCTACACTACAATGAGCAGTTCTTC. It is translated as CASSLDSRGALHYNEQFF.

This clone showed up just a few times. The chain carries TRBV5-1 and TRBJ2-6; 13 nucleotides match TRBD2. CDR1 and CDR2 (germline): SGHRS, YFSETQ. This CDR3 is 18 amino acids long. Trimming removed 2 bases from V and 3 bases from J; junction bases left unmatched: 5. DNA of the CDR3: TGCGCCAGCAGCTTCACTAGCGGGGGGGCCCTTGGGGCCAACGTCCTGACTTTC. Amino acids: CASSFTSGGALGANVLTF.

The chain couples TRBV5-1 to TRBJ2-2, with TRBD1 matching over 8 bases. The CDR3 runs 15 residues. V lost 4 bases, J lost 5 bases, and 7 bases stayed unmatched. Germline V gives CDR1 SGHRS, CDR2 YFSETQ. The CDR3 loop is CASSNGQGRTGELFF. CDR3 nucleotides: TGCGCCAGCAGCAACGGACAGGGACGGACCGGGGAGCTGTTTTTT. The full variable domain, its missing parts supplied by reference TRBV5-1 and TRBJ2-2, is KAGVTQTPRYLIKTRGQQVTLSCSPISGHRSVSWYQQTPGQGLQFLFEYFSETQRNKGNFPGRFSGRQFSNSRSEMNVSTLELGDSALYLCASSNGQGRTGELFFGEGSRLTVL.

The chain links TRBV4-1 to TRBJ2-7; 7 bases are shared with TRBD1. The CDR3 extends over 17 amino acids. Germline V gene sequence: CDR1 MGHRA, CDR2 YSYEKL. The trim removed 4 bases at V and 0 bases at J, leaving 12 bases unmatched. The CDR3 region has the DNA TGCGCCAGCAGCCCTACAGGGACAGTAAAAGTCTCCTACGAGCAGTACTTC. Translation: CASSPTGTVKVSYEQYF.

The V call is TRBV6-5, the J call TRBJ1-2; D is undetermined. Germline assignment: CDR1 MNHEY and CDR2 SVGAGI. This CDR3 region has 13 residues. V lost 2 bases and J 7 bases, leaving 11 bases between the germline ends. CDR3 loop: CASSYNAAGGYTF. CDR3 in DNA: TGTGCCAGCAGTTACAACGCAGCGGGTGGCTACACCTTC.

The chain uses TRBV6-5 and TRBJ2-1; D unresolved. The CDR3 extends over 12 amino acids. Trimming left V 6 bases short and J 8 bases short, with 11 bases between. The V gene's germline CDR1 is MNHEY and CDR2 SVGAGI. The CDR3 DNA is TGTGCCAGCAGCTTAAACCGAGATGAGCAGTTCTTC. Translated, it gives CASSLNRDEQFF.

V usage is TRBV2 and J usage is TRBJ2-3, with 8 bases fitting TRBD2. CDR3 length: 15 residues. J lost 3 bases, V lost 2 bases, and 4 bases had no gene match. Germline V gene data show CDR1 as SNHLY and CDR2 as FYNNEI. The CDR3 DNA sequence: TGTGCCAGCAGTGAAATAGCGGGGCCAACAGATACGCAGTATTTT. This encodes CASSEIAGPTDTQYF.

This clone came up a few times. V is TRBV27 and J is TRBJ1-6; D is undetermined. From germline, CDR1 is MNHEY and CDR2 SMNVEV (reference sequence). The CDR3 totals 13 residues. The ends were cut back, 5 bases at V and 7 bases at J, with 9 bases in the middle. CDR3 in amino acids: CASSIFKNSPLHF. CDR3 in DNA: TGTGCCAGCAGTATTTTCAAAAATTCACCCCTCCACTTT.

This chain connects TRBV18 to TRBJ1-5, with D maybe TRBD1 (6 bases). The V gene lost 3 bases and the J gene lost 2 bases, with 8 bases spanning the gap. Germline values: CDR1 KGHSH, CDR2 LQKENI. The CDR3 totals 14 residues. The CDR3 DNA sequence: TGTGCCAGCTCACCTAACAGGGGCAATCAGCCCCAGCATTTT. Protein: CASSPNRGNQPQHF.

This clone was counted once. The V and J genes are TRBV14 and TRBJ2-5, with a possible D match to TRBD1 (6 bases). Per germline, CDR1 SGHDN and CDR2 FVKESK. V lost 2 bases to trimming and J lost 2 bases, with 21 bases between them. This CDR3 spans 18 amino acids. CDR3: CASSQTGRSSWGQETQYF. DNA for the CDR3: TGTGCCAGCAGCCAAACAGGGCGATCTAGCTGGGGACAAGAGACCCAGTACTTC.

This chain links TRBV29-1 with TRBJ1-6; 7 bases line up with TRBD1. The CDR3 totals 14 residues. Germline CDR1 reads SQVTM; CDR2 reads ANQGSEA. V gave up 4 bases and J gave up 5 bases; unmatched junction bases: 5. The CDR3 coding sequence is TGCAGCGTTGCCGACAGGGTTGATAATTCACCCCTCCACTTT. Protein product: CSVADRVDNSPLHF. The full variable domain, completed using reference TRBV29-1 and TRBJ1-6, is SAVISQKPSRDICQRGTSLTIQCQVDSQVTMMFWYRQQPGQSLTLIATANQGSEATYESGFVIDKFPISRPNLTFSTLTVSNMSPEDSSIYLCSVADRVDNSPLHFGNGTRLTVT.

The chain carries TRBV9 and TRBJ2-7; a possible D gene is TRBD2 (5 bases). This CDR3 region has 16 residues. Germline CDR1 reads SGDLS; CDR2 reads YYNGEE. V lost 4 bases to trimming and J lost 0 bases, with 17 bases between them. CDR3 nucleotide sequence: TGTGCCAGCAGCCCCCGGGGTACAGTGAGCTCCTACGAGCAGTACTTC. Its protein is CASSPRGTVSSYEQYF.

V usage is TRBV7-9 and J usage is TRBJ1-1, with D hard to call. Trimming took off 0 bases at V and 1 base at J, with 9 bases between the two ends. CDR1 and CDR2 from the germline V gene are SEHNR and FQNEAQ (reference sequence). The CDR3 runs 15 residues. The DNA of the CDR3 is TGTGCCAGCAGCTTAGCGGCAGGAGGGAACACTGAAGCTTTCTTT. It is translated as CASSLAAGGNTEAFF. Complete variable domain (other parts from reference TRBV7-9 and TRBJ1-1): DTGVSQNPRHKITKRGQNVTFRCDPISEHNRLYWYRQTLGQGPEFLTYFQNEAQLEKSRLLSDRFSAERPKGSFSTLEIQRTEQGDSAMYLCASSLAAGGNTEAFFGQGTRLTVV.

The CDR3 sequence: CASSYSSSENTEAFF. DNA of the CDR3: TGTGCCAGCAGTTATAGTAGCAGTGAGAACACTGAAGCTTTCTTT. The chain couples TRBV6-5 to TRBJ1-1; D is unresolved. This CDR3 has 15 residues. Trimming removed 3 bases at V and 1 base at J, with 12 bases between. Germline V CDR1 and CDR2: MNHEY, SVGAGI.

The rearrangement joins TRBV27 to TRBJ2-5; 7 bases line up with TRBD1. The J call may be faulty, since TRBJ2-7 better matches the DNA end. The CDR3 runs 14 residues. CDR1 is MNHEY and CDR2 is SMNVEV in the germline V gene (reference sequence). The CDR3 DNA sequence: TGTGCCAGCAGTGACACCGGGACAGTCTACGAGCAGTACTTC. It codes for CASSDTGTVYEQYF.

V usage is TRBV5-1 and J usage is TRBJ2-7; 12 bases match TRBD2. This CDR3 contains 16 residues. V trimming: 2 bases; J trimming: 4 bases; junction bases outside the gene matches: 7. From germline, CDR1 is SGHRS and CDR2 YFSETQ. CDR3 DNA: TGCGCCAGCAGCTTTTCTAGCGGGGGGGCCATTTACGAGCAGTACTTC. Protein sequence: CASSFSSGGAIYEQYF.

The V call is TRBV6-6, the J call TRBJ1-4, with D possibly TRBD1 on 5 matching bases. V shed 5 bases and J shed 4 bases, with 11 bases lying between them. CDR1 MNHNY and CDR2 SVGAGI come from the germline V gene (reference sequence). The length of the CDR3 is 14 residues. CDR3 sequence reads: CASSDSWSNEKLFF. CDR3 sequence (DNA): TGTGCCAGCAGTGACAGTTGGAGTAATGAAAAACTGTTTTTT.

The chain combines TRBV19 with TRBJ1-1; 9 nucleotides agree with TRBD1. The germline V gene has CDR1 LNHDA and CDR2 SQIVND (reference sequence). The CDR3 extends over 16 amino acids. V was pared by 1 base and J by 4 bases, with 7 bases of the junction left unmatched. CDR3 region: CASSIALWDRVTEAFF. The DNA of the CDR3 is TGTGCCAGTAGTATAGCTCTTTGGGACAGGGTCACTGAAGCTTTCTTT.

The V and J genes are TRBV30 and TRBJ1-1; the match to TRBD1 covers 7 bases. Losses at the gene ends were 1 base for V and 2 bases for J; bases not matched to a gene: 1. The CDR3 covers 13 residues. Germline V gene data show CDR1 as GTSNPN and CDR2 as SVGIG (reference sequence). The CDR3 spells CAWSDRGNTEAFF. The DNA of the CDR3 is TGTGCCTGGAGTGACAGGGGAAACACTGAAGCTTTCTTT. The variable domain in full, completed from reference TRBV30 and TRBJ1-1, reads SQTIHQWPATLVQPVGSPLSLECTVEGTSNPNLYWYRQAAGRGLQLLFYSVGIGQISSEVPQNLSASRPQDRQFILSSKKLLLSDSGFYLCAWSDRGNTEAFFGQGTRLTVV.

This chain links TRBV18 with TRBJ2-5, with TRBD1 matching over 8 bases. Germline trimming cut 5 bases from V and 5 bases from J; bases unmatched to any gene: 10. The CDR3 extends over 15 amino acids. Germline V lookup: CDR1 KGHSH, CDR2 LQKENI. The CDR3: CASSDQGAVGETQYF. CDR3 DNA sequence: TGTGCCAGCTCAGACCAGGGGGCCGTAGGGGAGACCCAGTACTTC.

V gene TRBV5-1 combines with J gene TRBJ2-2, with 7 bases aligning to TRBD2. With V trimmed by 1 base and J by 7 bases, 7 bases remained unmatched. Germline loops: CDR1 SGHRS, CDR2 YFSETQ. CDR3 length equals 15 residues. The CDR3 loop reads CASSLPSGVVGELFF. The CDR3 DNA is TGCGCCAGCAGCTTGCCCAGCGGGGTGGTCGGGGAGCTGTTTTTT.

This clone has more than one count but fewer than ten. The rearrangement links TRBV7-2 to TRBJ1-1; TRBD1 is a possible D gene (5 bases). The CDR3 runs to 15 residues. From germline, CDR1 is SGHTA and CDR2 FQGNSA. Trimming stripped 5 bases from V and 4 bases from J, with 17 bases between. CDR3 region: CASSPSGRRVTEAFF. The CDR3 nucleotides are TGTGCCAGCAGCCCGTCGGGGCGGAGGGTCACTGAAGCTTTCTTT.

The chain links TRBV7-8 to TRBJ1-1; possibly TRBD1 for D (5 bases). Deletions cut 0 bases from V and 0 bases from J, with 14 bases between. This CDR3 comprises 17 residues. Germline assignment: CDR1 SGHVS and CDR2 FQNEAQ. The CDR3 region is CASSLASDTRLNTEAFF. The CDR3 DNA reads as TGTGCCAGCAGCTTAGCGTCGGACACCCGCCTGAACACTGAAGCTTTCTTT.

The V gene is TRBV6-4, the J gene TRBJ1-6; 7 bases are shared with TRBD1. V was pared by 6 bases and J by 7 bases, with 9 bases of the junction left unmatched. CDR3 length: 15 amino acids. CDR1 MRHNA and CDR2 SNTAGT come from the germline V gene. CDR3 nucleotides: TGTGCCAGCAGCTTGGAGACAGGGAACAATTCACCCCTCCACTTT. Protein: CASSLETGNNSPLHF.

This CDR3 is CASSLGVSYEQYF. For the CDR3, the DNA is TGTGCCAGCAGCTTGGGAGTAAGCTACGAGCAGTACTTC. The rearrangement links TRBV5-6 to TRBJ2-5; no clear D gene. The J call may be in error: the DNA end matches TRBJ2-7 better. CDR1 and CDR2 from the germline V gene are SGHDT and YYEEEE. The CDR3 has 13 amino acids.

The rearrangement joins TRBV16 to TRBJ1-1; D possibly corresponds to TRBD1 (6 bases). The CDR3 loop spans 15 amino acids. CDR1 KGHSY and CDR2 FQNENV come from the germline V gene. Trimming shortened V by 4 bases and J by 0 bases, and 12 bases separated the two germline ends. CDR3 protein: CASSLSDSLNTEAFF. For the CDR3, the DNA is TGTGCCAGCAGCCTTTCGGACAGCTTGAACACTGAAGCTTTCTTT.

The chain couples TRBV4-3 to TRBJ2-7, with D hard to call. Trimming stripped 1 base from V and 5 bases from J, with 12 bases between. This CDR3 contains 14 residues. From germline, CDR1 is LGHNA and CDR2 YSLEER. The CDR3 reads CASSQGSGPNEQYF. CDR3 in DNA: TGCGCCAGCAGCCAAGGTTCAGGCCCCAACGAGCAGTACTTC.

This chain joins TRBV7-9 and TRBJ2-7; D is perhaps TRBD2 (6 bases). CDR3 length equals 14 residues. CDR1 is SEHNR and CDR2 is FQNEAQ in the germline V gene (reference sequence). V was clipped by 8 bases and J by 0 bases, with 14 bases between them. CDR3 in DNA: TGTGCCAGCCAACCGGGACTGGACTCCTACGAGCAGTACTTC. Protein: CASQPGLDSYEQYF.